This TCR beta chain is from a study of cytotoxic CD8 clonotypes in ibrutinib-treated CLL (dated by TCRdb to the early 2020s). The study in broad terms: The cohort included more than 14 treatment-naive and some twelve relapsed/refractory patients; under 18 were IGHV unmutated. Partial responses were observed in about 25 patients and complete responses in 2; after a median follow-up of around 68 months, remission was maintained in some 14 patients and progression was observed in approximately 12. Response samples were taken after a median of 12 months on treatment, ranging from roughly 6 to 36 months. Samples averaged about 260,000 productive templates and about 94,000 productive rearrangements. Longitudinal samples were available for 26 of the 86 trial participants. Cryopreserved peripheral blood mononuclear cells were collected at three points: before therapy, at response, and at either sustained remission or disease progression. Every remission and progressive disease sample was obtained while ibrutinib was still being received by the patients.

V is cut back by 3 bases and J by 2 bases, with 6 bases in the junction unmatched. Measured from the cysteine to the phenylalanine, the CDR3 is 15 residues long. This entry keeps only the CDR3 DNA: 45 bases, framed from base 1. The CDR1 and CDR2 encoded by the germline V gene are SGHRS and YFSETQ. The time point label here, explained by the study, means: eleven to twelve months on ibrutinib. For TCR beta library preparation, roughly 2.1 micrograms of genomic DNA was extracted from cryopreserved PBMCs. Longitudinal blood samples from CLL patients on ibrutinib monotherapy underwent high-throughput TCR beta sequencing. The patients were enrolled in a single-center, open-label phase 2 trial of ibrutinib monotherapy. Concerning this clone itself: Its antigen is still unknown. No base qualities exist here, and no much larger clone lies one base off it.

A MiSeq instrument was used for deep resolution sequencing, which targeted depths ranging from 1 in 1 million up to 1 in 200,000 T cells, with coverage averaging 10x for each clonotype. The immunoSEQ hsTCRB Kit was used to generate the TCR beta libraries. As for the authors' bioinformatics: The data were analyzed with ImmunoSEQ Analyzer and ImmunoSEQ Data Assistant, and V, D and J gene assignments followed IMGT definitions. Clonality, which ranges from 0 to 1, was calculated as one minus the normalized Shannon entropy of productive rearrangement frequencies. Public clonotype analysis was restricted to overrepresented clonotypes comprising at least 0.05% of each patient's repertoire. Some 13 age-matched healthy donor repertoires from immuneACCESS were used as controls for clonality. TCRdb mirrors the immuneACCESS table, restricted to in-frame sequences. Some clones are absent from its copies; in checked studies, under half trace to an unresolved V gene, and the reason for the others is unknown. The V and J calls and clone size are taken from that table; D and trimming were inferred from the DNA. Counted in this sample were about 68,000 clones; approximately 70% of them appeared once. The ten largest clones capture roughly 5.9% of the sample.

The full study reports these points: An increase in clonality was observed at ibrutinib response, with clonality remaining stable during sustained remission and falling back toward baseline at progression. Sampling times were not matched between patients in sustained remission and patients whose disease was progressing, and lymph node repertoires were not examined. Baseline clonality exceeded that of age-matched healthy donors and correlated strongly with circulating CD8+ T-cell counts. Public clonotypes were found to be uncommon and were observed to contract or remain stable during treatment; the increase in clonality was shown to reflect expansion of private clonotypes at ibrutinib response.

The sample in question was PBMCs, obtained after 12 months of ibrutinib treatment. This sequence uses TRBV5-1 and TRBJ2-7, with 9 bases aligning to TRBD1. The receptor's source is a human donor with chronic lymphocytic leukemia. The CDR3: CASSSRDRVAYEQYF. The DNA reads as follows: TGCGCCAGCAGCTCGAGGGACAGGGTTGCCTACGAGCAGTACTTC.